Listed below are T cell receptor beta chains from one sample, sequenced in a study of T cells after yellow fever vaccination. MiXCR, applied by TCRdb to the 5' RACE reads, yields one record per CDR3 protein. The sample records 50,000 to 65,000 distinct CDR3 sequences, approximately 7% being singletons. The sample here was CD8+ T cells not binding an NS4B(214-222) dextramer, sorted from PBMCs, taken about 49 days after the first yellow fever vaccination. These receptors came from a man aged 18-30 years who received the YFV17D yellow fever vaccine. Each CDR3 is given without its conserved first and last residue. Clone size is shown for a subset of rows, as once, few, many or a class of expanded clone.

>few|TRBV12-3/TRBV12-4|TRBJ1-1
ASTLDLNTEAF
>many|TRBV20-1|TRBJ2-2
SAPWAGTNTGELF
>-|TRBV12-3/TRBV12-4|TRBJ1-2
ASSLTGVDGYT
>-|TRBV5-1|TRBJ1-1
ASSPPATGGDTEAF
>few|TRBV7-8|TRBJ2-2
ASSLSGGTGELF
>-|TRBV9|TRBJ1-1
ASSPRTAVNTEAF
>many|TRBV3-1|TRBJ1-6
ASSPGSGAHSPLH
>many|TRBV7-2|TRBJ1-1
ASSLARGSEAF
>many|TRBV6-2/TRBV6-3|TRBJ2-5
ASGQGGRETQY
>many|TRBV5-4|TRBJ2-7
ASSLTESYEQY
>few|TRBV27|TRBJ2-2
ASCGQANTGELF
>many|TRBV7-8|TRBJ2-1
ASTLGSSYNEQF
>many|TRBV4-1|TRBJ1-1
ASSQVTGSTEAF
>many|TRBV20-1|TRBJ2-3
SAHRGLGSTDTQY
>many|TRBV5-1|TRBJ2-7
ASSPVGSGAYEQY
>few|TRBV20-1|TRBJ2-1
SARDISRSKIEQF
>-|TRBV4-1|TRBJ2-3
ASSFHPHPGEDTDTQY
>medium-sized|TRBV29-1|TRBJ2-3
SVGISGRTDTQY
>-|TRBV7-9|TRBJ1-2
ASSLSVSGVYGYT
>few|TRBV4-1|TRBJ1-3
ASSQVSSEGNTIY
>many|TRBV4-1|TRBJ2-3
ASSGLAGESDTQY
>many|TRBV6-1|TRBJ2-3
ASSGEDRVLIDTQY
>many|TRBV19|TRBJ1-1
ATTGTGLREAF
>-|TRBV4-3|TRBJ2-1
ASSQDIYGLNEQF
>-|TRBV7-2|TRBJ2-2
ASSFGTGSSGVLF
>many|TRBV29-1|TRBJ1-1
SVRDTGLGAEAF
>many|TRBV27|TRBJ2-5
ARDREDPQY
>few|TRBV5-4|TRBJ2-1
ASSLDMSLGNEQF
>-|TRBV6-2/TRBV6-3|TRBJ2-3
ASSYSGLATDTQY
>many|TRBV12-3/TRBV12-4|TRBJ1-1
ASRNPRGAF
>-|TRBV20-1|TRBJ2-1
SARVVGQGVEQF
>few|TRBV6-5|TRBJ2-3
ASSYRAGARGLADTQY
>few|TRBV5-5|TRBJ2-5
ASSYGRASWETQY
>-|TRBV4-1|TRBJ2-1
ASSQVGGVEQF
>few|TRBV23-1|TRBJ2-4
ASSRDTGTGPGKNIQY
>many|TRBV5-1|TRBJ2-7
ASSSTQGASYEQY
>few|TRBV19|TRBJ1-2
ASSTLNMGQGYGYT
>-|TRBV6-5|TRBJ1-6
ASSYQEIGFSPLH
>-|TRBV3-1|TRBJ2-3
ASTQEARGDSDTQY
>few|TRBV7-9|TRBJ1-2
ASSSPGGGNYGYT
>-|TRBV7-9|TRBJ2-5
ASSSTGRQETQY
>few|TRBV5-1|TRBJ2-7
ASSPGPGTYEQY
>-|TRBV9|TRBJ2-1
ASNTGTDYNEQF
>-|TRBV30|TRBJ1-6
VWSVWAGRPNSPLH
>-|TRBV5-1|TRBJ1-1
ASSSGQGMNTEAF
>many|TRBV4-3|TRBJ2-5
ASSQGGTAFQETQY
>-|TRBV2|TRBJ2-3
ASSARLAGITDTQY
>-|TRBV7-2|TRBJ2-2
ASSGPGQITGELF
>many|TRBV5-5|TRBJ2-3
ASSLEGQEVSTDTQY
>-|TRBV15|TRBJ2-5
ATSPAGTRETQY
>-|TRBV6-1|TRBJ2-1
ASSPTLGVHGNEHF